Listed below are T cell receptor beta chains from one sample, sequenced in a study of human T cells and chemical hapten exposure. TCRdb re-derived calls from the RACE reads in MiXCR, one entry per CDR3 protein. The sample holds around 300,000 distinct CDR3 sequences; around 6.9% are singletons and the top ten take around 8.2%. This sample comprised whole blood, obtained in connection with sensitization to the hapten diphenylcyclopropenone (DPC). Receptors originate from a woman aged 18-30 years with alopecia areata. Some clones in this sample may be carry-over from other donors' samples. The CDR3 runs from the conserved cysteine through the conserved F or W. D genes are given only for firm matches. Part of the rows lack a size; the others show once, few, many or a class for expanded clones.

-	TRBV14	-	TRBJ2-3	CASSQEGLGKDTQYF	TGTGCCAGCAGCCAAGAAGGGCTCGGAAAAGATACGCAGTATTTT
few	TRBV12-3/TRBV12-4	-	TRBJ2-7	CASSWGVSSYEQYF	TGTGCCAGCAGTTGGGGGGTAAGCTCCTACGAGCAGTACTTC
many	TRBV7-2	-	TRBJ2-7	CASSLPTGFSYEQYF	TGTGCCAGCAGCTTACCCACCGGGTTCTCCTACGAGCAGTACTTC
many	TRBV5-4	TRBD1	TRBJ2-7	CASSSKDRGYEQYF	TGTGCCAGCAGCTCAAAGGACAGGGGCTACGAGCAGTACTTC
-	TRBV29-1	TRBD2	TRBJ2-1	CSVEDHGLAVGSYNEQFF	TGCAGCGTTGAAGATCATGGACTAGCAGTAGGATCCTACAATGAGCAGTTCTTC
many	TRBV20-1	TRBD2	TRBJ2-7	CSARDLGLAPYEQYF	TGCAGTGCTAGAGATCTTGGACTAGCACCTTACGAGCAGTACTTC
-	TRBV5-4	-	TRBJ2-3	CASSLSISGADTQYF	TGTGCCAGCAGCTTGTCTATTTCGGGGGCAGATACGCAGTATTTT
few	TRBV3-1	-	TRBJ1-4	CASSQAQGEKLFF	TGTGCCAGCAGCCAAGCCCAGGGGGAAAAACTGTTTTTT
few	TRBV20-1	TRBD1	TRBJ1-5	CSARLTGAQPQHF	TGCAGTGCTAGGTTAACAGGGGCCCAGCCCCAGCATTTT
many	TRBV9	-	TRBJ2-2	CASSVDQTGELFF	TGTGCCAGCAGCGTTGACCAAACCGGGGAGCTGTTTTTT
-	TRBV19	TRBD1	TRBJ1-2	CASSILEEGQDLYGYTF	TGTGCCAGTAGTATATTGGAAGAGGGACAGGACCTCTATGGCTACACCTTC
few	TRBV3-1	TRBD2	TRBJ2-1	CASSVSGVSYNEQFF	TGTGCCAGCAGCGTCAGCGGGGTTTCCTACAATGAGCAGTTCTTC
-	TRBV2	-	TRBJ2-7	CASTPGRSSYEQYF	TGTGCCAGCACTCCGGGACGGAGCTCCTACGAGCAGTACTTC
-	TRBV24-1	-	TRBJ2-3	CATSDFVGGWTDTQYF	TGTGCCACCAGTGATTTCGTAGGGGGATGGACAGATACGCAGTATTTT
few	TRBV12-3/TRBV12-4	-	TRBJ1-2	CASSWRDGYTF	TGTGCCAGCAGTTGGCGGGATGGCTACACCTTC
once	TRBV15	-	TRBJ1-1	CATSLRQQGTEAFF	TGTGCCACCAGCTTAAGACAGCAGGGCACTGAAGCTTTCTTT
-	TRBV6-1	-	TRBJ2-5	CASSEQTTSIQETQYF	TGTGCCAGCAGTGAACAGACGACAAGCATCCAAGAGACCCAGTACTTC
-	TRBV5-1	-	TRBJ2-3	CASSLQGGAGDTQYF	TGCGCCAGCAGCTTGCAGGGCGGGGCGGGAGATACGCAGTATTTT
few	TRBV28	-	TRBJ2-7	CASSLFGESYEQYF	TGTGCCAGCAGTTTATTCGGGGAAAGCTACGAGCAGTACTTC
few	TRBV5-6	TRBD1	TRBJ1-1	CASSRTGTGRTEAFF	TGTGCCAGCAGCAGGACCGGGACAGGCCGAACTGAAGCTTTCTTT
few	TRBV9	-	TRBJ2-3	CASSGGHTDTQYF	TGTGCCAGCAGCGGGGGCCACACAGATACGCAGTATTTT
-	TRBV7-9	TRBD1	TRBJ1-6	CASTAGTGVSPLHF	TGTGCCAGCACCGCCGGGACAGGGGTTTCACCCCTCCACTTT
few	TRBV6-2/TRBV6-3	-	TRBJ2-3	CASSSSSYATQYF	TGTGCCAGCAGCTCCTCTAGTTATGCTACGCAGTATTTT
many	TRBV29-1	-	TRBJ1-1	CSGQMNTEAFF	TGCAGCGGACAAATGAACACTGAAGCTTTCTTT
-	TRBV4-2	TRBD2	TRBJ2-5	CASSQEGGRGGEETQYF	TGTGCCAGCAGCCAAGAAGGAGGGCGGGGGGGCGAAGAGACCCAGTACTTC